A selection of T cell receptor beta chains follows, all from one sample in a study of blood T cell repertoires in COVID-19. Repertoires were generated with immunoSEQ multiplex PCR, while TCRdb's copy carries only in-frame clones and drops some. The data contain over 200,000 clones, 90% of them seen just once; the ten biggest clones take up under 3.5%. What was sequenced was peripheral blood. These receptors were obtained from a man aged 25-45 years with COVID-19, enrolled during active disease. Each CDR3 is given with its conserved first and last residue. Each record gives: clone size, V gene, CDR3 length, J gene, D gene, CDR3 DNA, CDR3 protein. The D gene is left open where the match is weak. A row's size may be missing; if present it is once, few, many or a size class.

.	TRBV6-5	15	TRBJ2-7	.	TGTGCCAGCAGTTACTCGGAGGGGGCGTTCTACGAGCAGTACTTC	CASSYSEGAFYEQYF
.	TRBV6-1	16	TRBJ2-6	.	TGTGCCAGCAGTGAATCTCCGGGGTCTGGGGCCAACGTCCTGACTTTC	CASSESPGSGANVLTF
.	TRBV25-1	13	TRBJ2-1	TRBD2	TGTGCCAGCAGCGAGAGTAGCGGGGATGAGCAGTTCTTC	CASSESSGDEQFF
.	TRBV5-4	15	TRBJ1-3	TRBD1	TGTGCCAGCAGCTTTGGACAGGGGGTTGGAAACACCATATATTTT	CASSFGQGVGNTIYF
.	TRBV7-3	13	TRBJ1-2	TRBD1	TGTGCCAGCAGCATGGGACAGGGCTATGGCTACACCTTC	CASSMGQGYGYTF
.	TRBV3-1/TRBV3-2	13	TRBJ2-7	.	TGTGCCAGCAGCCATGGAGAGGGCTACGAGCAGTACTTC	CASSHGEGYEQYF
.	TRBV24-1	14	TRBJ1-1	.	TGTGCCACCAGTGAGGTACAGATGAACACTGAAGCTTTCTTT	CATSEVQMNTEAFF
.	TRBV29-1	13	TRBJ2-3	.	TGCAGCGTTGAAGGACAGATCACAGATACGCAGTATTTT	CSVEGQITDTQYF
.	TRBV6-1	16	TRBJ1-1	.	TGTGCCAGCAGTGACGGTCGGTGGGAGAATTGGGGAAAAGCTTTCTTT	CASSDGRWENWGKAFF
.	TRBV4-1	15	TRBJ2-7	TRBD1	TGCGCCAGCAGCCAACCGGGACAGGGCTCCTACGAGCAGTACTTC	CASSQPGQGSYEQYF
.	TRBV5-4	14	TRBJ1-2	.	TGTGCCAGCAGCAGCAGGGTGGCCCCGAGAGGCTACACCTTC	CASSSRVAPRGYTF
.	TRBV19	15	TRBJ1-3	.	TGTGCCAGTACTCTACCCCAACTCTCTGGAAACACCATATATTTT	CASTLPQLSGNTIYF
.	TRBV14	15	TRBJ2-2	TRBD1	TGTGCCAGCAGCCCGGGACAGGGAGGCACCGGGGAGCTGTTTTTT	CASSPGQGGTGELFF
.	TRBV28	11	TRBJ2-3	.	TGTGCCAGCAGTTTCAGTCGAACGCAGTATTTT	CASSFSRTQYF
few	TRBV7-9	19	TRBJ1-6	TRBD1	TGTGCCAGCAGCCAGCTTCCCTTAGTCGGCAGGGGGGCCAATTCACCCCTCCACTTT	CASSQLPLVGRGANSPLHF
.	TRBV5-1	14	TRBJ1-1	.	TGCGCCAGCAGCTCCGGGACATTAAACACTGAAGCTTTCTTT	CASSSGTLNTEAFF
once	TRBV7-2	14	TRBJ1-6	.	TGTGCCAGCAGCTTTACCCCCGGAGTGGCACCCCTCCACTTT	CASSFTPGVAPLHF
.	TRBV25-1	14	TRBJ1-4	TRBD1	TGTGCCAGCAGTGAAGGGACAGCCCTTGAAAAACTGTTTTTT	CASSEGTALEKLFF